Sequencing of this TCR beta chain was carried out in a study of beta chain features in type 1 diabetes. Every bit of the isolated RNA underwent reverse transcription, so sequencing read expressed TCRB transcripts. Libraries were prepared by immunoSEQ multiplex PCR; TCRdb keeps only in-frame clonotypes and omits some of them. In the table there are about 740,000 clones, roughly 13% of which are singletons. Central memory, naive, regulatory and stem cell-like memory CD4+ cells were sorted by CD45RO/CCR7/CD25/CD127/CD95/CD27. All sorted populations exceeded 95% purity. Concerning this clone: Its cognate antigen is unknown.

The germline V gene has CDR1 MGHDK and CDR2 SYGVNS. Trimming shortened V by 6 bases and J by 5 bases, and 11 bases separated the two germline ends. The CDR3 covers 13 residues. General observations from the study: Moderately but significantly shorter TCRB CDR3s were found in Type 1 diabetes patients in all four CD4+ subsets.

This chain joins TRBV25-1 and TRBJ2-1, with D possibly being TRBD2 (5 bases). Sequencing was done on a sample of naive CD4+ T cells from blood. This clonotype was sampled from a young man with type 1 diabetes. The CDR3 sequence: CASRSGPNNEQFF. CDR3 sequence (DNA): TGTGCCAGCAGGAGCGGACCCAACAATGAGCAGTTCTTC.